The TCR beta chain described here comes from a study of CD8 T cells in Susac syndrome. RNA amounts of 0.5 to 1 ug underwent reverse transcription with random hexamers. TCR beta CDR3 was amplified by immunoSEQ covering 54 Vbeta and 13 Jbeta. TCRdb itself ran the immunoSEQ multiplex PCR reads through MiXCR, one entry per CDR3 protein. In the table there are roughly 330,000 distinct CDR3 sequences, about 90% of which are singletons. Study-wide results and limits: The authors acknowledged that the study's TCR sequencing and HLA analysis involved relatively few individuals.

Note on this clonotype: The antigen remains unidentified.

CDR1 and CDR2 from the germline V gene are SEHNR and FQNEAQ (reference sequence). V was pared by 2 bases and J by 3 bases, with 11 bases between. The CDR3 runs 15 residues. Sequencing of TCR beta covered CD8+ and CD4+ T cells obtained from blood. Negative isolation yielded CD4+ and CD8+ T cells, and FACS enriched TEMRA cells. The TCR originated in a human donor with multiple sclerosis. V is TRBV7-9 and J is TRBJ1-5; D not certain. Input material: CD4+ T cells from PBMCs. The CDR3 sequence: CASSLSSINNQPQHF. DNA of the CDR3: TGTGCCAGCAGCTTAAGCAGTATTAACAATCAGCCCCAGCATTTT.